This entry lists 22 T cell receptor beta chains sequenced from one sample in a study of shared clonotypes between healthy human individuals. Clones were sequenced by immunoSEQ multiplex PCR, and TCRdb holds only the in-frame ones, with some missing. The sample has around 980,000 clones; 78% are singletons. Specimen: memory CD4+ T cells from PBMCs. Subset noted: CD45RA-negative fraction. All receptors come from a man aged 18 to 35 in good health. Some clones in this sample may be carry-over from other donors' samples.

A remark on this clone: This could be a read error, since a much larger clone is one nucleotide away. The sample has other DNA sequences that encode this CDR3 too. This chain links TRBV5-5 with TRBJ2-7; the D is unclear. Trimming took off 3 bases at V and 3 bases at J, with 4 bases between the two ends. This CDR3 has 11 residues. The germline V gene encodes CDR1 SGHKS and CDR2 YYEKEE (reference sequence). Written as DNA, the CDR3 is TGTGCCAGCAGCTCGGGCTACGAGCAGTACTTC. Translation: CASSSGYEQYF.

The chain combines TRBV19 with TRBJ2-7, with 8 bases fitting TRBD2. Looked up from germline, CDR1 is LNHDA and CDR2 is SQIVND (reference sequence). The CDR3 covers 14 residues. The V gene end was trimmed by 5 bases and the J gene end by 4 bases; junction bases not matched to a gene: 7. Written as DNA, the CDR3 is TGTGCCAGTAGTTACCGGGAGGGATTGTACGAGCAGTACTTC. Translation gives CASSYREGLYEQYF.

V gene TRBV18 combines with J gene TRBJ1-1; D remains unclear. Germline V CDR1 and CDR2: KGHSH, LQKENI. Trimming stripped 8 bases from V and 0 bases from J, with 13 bases between. The CDR3 consists of 14 residues. The CDR3 protein is CASRDGGLNTEAFF. The CDR3 bases are TGTGCCAGCCGGGATGGAGGGTTGAACACTGAAGCTTTCTTT.

Points on this clone: Relative to the germline gene, one junction end is altered; a read error may explain this. The V and J genes are TRBV28 and TRBJ2-2; a possible D gene is TRBD1 (5 bases). Germline values: CDR1 MDHEN, CDR2 SYDVKM. This CDR3 is built from 14 residues. The chain's CDR3 is CATPGSEDTGELFF. The CDR3 DNA reads as TGCGCAACCCCAGGGTCCGAGGACACCGGGGAGCTGTTTTTT.

This clone was found once. The chain has TRBV2 and TRBJ2-2; D gene unclear. The CDR3 loop spans 13 amino acids. Per the germline V gene, CDR1 is SNHLY and CDR2 is FYNNEI. Trimming took 3 bases from V and 1 from J, leaving 3 bases between them. CDR3 nucleotide sequence: TGTGCCAGCAGTGAGAAGAACACCGGGGAGCTGTTTTTT. It encodes CASSEKNTGELFF.

The V call is TRBV30, the J call TRBJ2-1; unclear D gene. This CDR3 has 12 amino acids. V lost 1 base to trimming and J lost 7 bases, with 8 bases between them. In germline, CDR1 is GTSNPN, CDR2 SVGIG (reference sequence). The chain's CDR3 is CAWSGIQNEQFF. The CDR3 DNA reads as TGTGCCTGGAGTGGTATTCAAAATGAGCAGTTCTTC.

The chain couples TRBV7-2 to TRBJ1-3; D is undetermined. There are 15 residues in the CDR3. Trimming took off 10 bases at V and 0 bases at J, with 16 bases between the two ends. Germline-derived CDR1 and CDR2 are SGHTA and FQGNSA. CDR3 nucleotides: TGTGCCACTAGTCCAAGGGAACACTCTGGAAACACCATATATTTT. Its translation is CATSPREHSGNTIYF.

V gene TRBV6-5 combines with J gene TRBJ2-7, with 8 bases aligning to TRBD1. The germline V gene encodes CDR1 MNHEY and CDR2 SVGAGI. There are 16 residues in the CDR3. The trim removed 2 bases at V and 2 bases at J, leaving 8 bases unmatched. The DNA for the CDR3 is TGTGCCAGCAGTTACACGACAGGGGTCCCAACCTACGAGCAGTACTTC. This sequence encodes CASSYTTGVPTYEQYF.

The chain recombines TRBV2 with TRBJ1-2; D gene ambiguous. CDR1 SNHLY and CDR2 FYNNEI come from the germline V gene. The CDR3 sequence is 13 residues long. V was clipped by 5 bases and J by 7 bases, with 14 bases between them. Written as DNA, the CDR3 is TGTGCCAGCAGTCGAGCCAGAAGCCCTGGCTACACCTTC. Amino acids: CASSRARSPGYTF.

The genes are TRBV7-2 and TRBJ2-2; D unresolved. V was trimmed by 3 bases and J by 0 bases, leaving 8 bases between them. There are 15 residues in the CDR3. Germline V CDR1 and CDR2: SGHTA, FQGNSA. The CDR3: CASSLEIANTGELFF. In DNA form, the CDR3 reads TGTGCCAGCAGCTTGGAGATCGCGAACACCGGGGAGCTGTTTTTT. The full variable domain, rest sourced from reference TRBV7-2 and TRBJ2-2, is GAGVSQSPSNKVTEKGKDVELRCDPISGHTALYWYRQSLGQGLEFLIYFQGNSAPDKSGLPSDRFSAERTGGSVSTLTIQRTQQEDSAVYLCASSLEIANTGELFFGEGSRLTVL.

J is TRBJ2-7 and V is TRBV28, with 9 nucleotides matching TRBD2. The CDR3 length is 16 residues. The trim removed 6 bases at V and 4 bases at J, leaving 13 bases unmatched. Germline V lookup: CDR1 MDHEN, CDR2 SYDVKM. CDR3 residues: CASRFDSGSAIYEQYF. CDR3 nucleotides: TGTGCCAGCAGGTTTGATAGCGGGAGTGCTATATACGAGCAGTACTTC.

The chain recombines TRBV7-9 with TRBJ1-1; D might be TRBD1 (6 bases). Germline lookup yields CDR1 SEHNR and CDR2 FQNEAQ (reference sequence). V lost 3 bases to trimming and J lost 3 bases, with 17 bases between them. There are 16 residues in the CDR3. CDR3 nucleotides: TGTGCCAGCAGCTTTTCCGGGGGCCGGGTAGACACTGAAGCTTTCTTT. It specifies CASSFSGGRVDTEAFF.

J is TRBJ1-1 and V is TRBV30; D not certain. The CDR3 runs 14 residues. V was pared by 0 bases and J by 0 bases, with 8 bases between. Germline V gene data show CDR1 as GTSNPN and CDR2 as SVGIG (reference sequence). The CDR3 DNA follows: TGTGCCTGGAGTGTACGGGGATTGAACACTGAAGCTTTCTTT. It encodes CAWSVRGLNTEAFF. Full variable domain (remainder filled in from reference TRBV30 and TRBJ1-1): SQTIHQWPATLVQPVGSPLSLECTVEGTSNPNLYWYRQAAGRGLQLLFYSVGIGQISSEVPQNLSASRPQDRQFILSSKKLLLSDSGFYLCAWSVRGLNTEAFFGQGTRLTVV.

This clone has only a few counts. The rearrangement links TRBV27 to TRBJ2-5; possible D gene TRBD2, 6 bases. Trimming removed 6 bases from V and 0 bases from J, with 11 bases in between. The CDR3 extends over 14 amino acids. Germline CDR1 reads MNHEY; CDR2 reads SMNVEV (reference sequence). The CDR3 here is CASRGWDYQETQYF. The CDR3 DNA reads TGTGCCAGCAGAGGATGGGACTACCAAGAGACCCAGTACTTC.

The chain has TRBV30 and TRBJ2-7; D call uncertain. Germline V gene lookup returns CDR1 GTSNPN and CDR2 SVGIG (reference sequence). V shed 1 base and J shed 5 bases, with 9 bases lying between them. This CDR3 has 12 residues. The CDR3 nucleotides are TGTGCCTGGAGTGGCGGTAGGGACGAGCAGTACTTC. This sequence encodes CAWSGGRDEQYF.

The chain uses TRBV6-6 and TRBJ1-2, with a possible D match to TRBD1 (5 bases). The CDR3 totals 13 residues. CDR1 and CDR2 (germline): MNHNY, SVGAGI (reference sequence). Trimming took 3 bases from V and 4 from J, leaving 9 bases between them. CDR3 protein: CASSYGHIYGYTF. In DNA form, the CDR3 reads TGTGCCAGCAGTTATGGACATATCTATGGCTACACCTTC.

This sequence joins TRBV9 and TRBJ2-5; D is undetermined. Matching the DNA end better, TRBJ2-7 makes the J call doubtful. The CDR3 covers 15 residues. CDR1 is SGDLS, CDR2 YYNGEE, per germline. CDR3 in DNA: TGTGCCAGCAGCGTAGGAGTTAAGGCTTCCTACGAGCAGTACTTC. Residues: CASSVGVKASYEQYF.

The chain joins TRBV7-9 to TRBJ2-7; 7 positions match TRBD2. The CDR3 length is 15 residues. V trimming: 1 base; J trimming: 3 bases; junction bases outside the gene matches: 6. Germline assignment: CDR1 SEHNR and CDR2 FQNEAQ (reference sequence). CDR3 bases: TGTGCCAGCAGCTTAGAATTAGCGGGCGACTACGAGCAGTACTTC. This encodes CASSLELAGDYEQYF.

V is TRBV28 and J is TRBJ2-3; maybe TRBD2 (6 bases). Germline V gene lookup returns CDR1 MDHEN and CDR2 SYDVKM. The germline V and J ends were trimmed by 3 bases and 5 bases, with 9 bases remaining between them. The CDR3 extends over 13 amino acids. The CDR3 loop reads CASSLPGVDTQYF. The CDR3 nucleotides are TGTGCCAGCAGTTTGCCGGGAGTAGATACGCAGTATTTT.

The rearrangement joins TRBV10-1 to TRBJ2-5, with D possibly being TRBD1 (6 bases). The germline gives CDR1 WNHNN, CDR2 SYGVQD (reference sequence). There are 15 residues in the CDR3. The V end lost 6 bases, the J end lost 2 bases, and 16 bases lay between the germline ends. The CDR3 bases are TGCGCCAGCAGACTACTCCAGGACAGACAAGAGACCCAGTACTTC. The encoded protein is CASRLLQDRQETQYF.

This clone was counted a few times. The same CDR3 arises from other DNA sequences in this sample as well. The chain is built from TRBV5-1 and TRBJ2-5; TRBD2 matches at 10 bases. Per the germline V gene, CDR1 is SGHRS and CDR2 is YFSETQ. This CDR3 contains 17 residues. Trimming removed 3 bases from V and 0 bases from J; junction bases left unmatched: 8. This chain's CDR3 is CASSSPGLADNQETQYF. In nucleotides, the CDR3 is TGCGCCAGCAGCTCGCCCGGACTAGCGGATAACCAAGAGACCCAGTACTTC.

This chain connects TRBV19 to TRBJ1-1; the D gene is possibly TRBD1 (6 bases). Per the germline V gene, CDR1 is LNHDA and CDR2 is SQIVND (reference sequence). The CDR3 sequence is 14 residues long. V was clipped by 6 bases and J by 3 bases, with 14 bases between them. The DNA of the CDR3 is TGTGCCAGTAGGCTACGAAGGGGGGACACTGAAGCTTTCTTT. Translation gives CASRLRRGDTEAFF.